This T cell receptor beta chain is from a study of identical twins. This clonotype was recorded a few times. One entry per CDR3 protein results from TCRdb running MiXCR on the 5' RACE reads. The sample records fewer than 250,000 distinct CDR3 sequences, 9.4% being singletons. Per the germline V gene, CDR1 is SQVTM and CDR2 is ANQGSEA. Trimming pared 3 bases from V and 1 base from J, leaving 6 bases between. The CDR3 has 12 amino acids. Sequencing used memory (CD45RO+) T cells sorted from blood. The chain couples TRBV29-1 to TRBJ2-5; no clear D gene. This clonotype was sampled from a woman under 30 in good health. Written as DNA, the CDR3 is TGCAGCGTTGACAGAATCCAAGAGACCCAGTACTTC. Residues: CSVDRIQETQYF.